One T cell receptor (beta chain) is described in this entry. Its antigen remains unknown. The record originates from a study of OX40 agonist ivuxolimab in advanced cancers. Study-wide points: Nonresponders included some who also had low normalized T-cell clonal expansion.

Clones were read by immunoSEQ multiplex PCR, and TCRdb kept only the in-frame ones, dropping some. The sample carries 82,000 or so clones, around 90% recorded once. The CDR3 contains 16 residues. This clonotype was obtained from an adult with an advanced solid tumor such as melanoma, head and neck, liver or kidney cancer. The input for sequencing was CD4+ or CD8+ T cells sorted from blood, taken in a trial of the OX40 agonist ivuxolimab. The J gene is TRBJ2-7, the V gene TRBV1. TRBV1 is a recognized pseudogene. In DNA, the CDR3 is TGCACCAGCAGCCAAGGGGTCCGAAAAAGGGTCTACGAGCAGTACTTC. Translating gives CTSSQGVRKRVYEQYF.